The rows below give T cell receptor beta chains drawn from one sample of a study of cytomegalovirus exposure and HLA in healthy donors. Produced via immunoSEQ multiplex PCR; TCRdb's table is partial and in-frame only. The sample yields 200,000 to 250,000 clones, approximately 90% seen once. The material sequenced was PBMCs. These receptors originate from a woman aged 18-29 years in good health and CMV-seronegative. Both conserved end residues are part of each CDR3. Each record gives: V gene, D gene, clone size, J gene, CDR3 protein, CDR3 DNA. D genes are given only for firm matches. Only some rows state a clone size, as once, few, many or a class for expanded clones.

TRBV30	TRBD1	.	TRBJ2-7	CAWSGTVYEQYF	TGTGCCTGGAGCGGGACAGTGTACGAGCAGTACTTC
TRBV25-1	.	once	TRBJ1-3	CASSERGGHRDSGNTIYF	TGTGCCAGCAGTGAACGGGGAGGGCACAGGGACTCTGGAAACACCATATATTTT
TRBV5-5	.	.	TRBJ2-1	CASSLFGDNEQFF	TGTGCCAGCAGCTTATTCGGGGACAATGAGCAGTTCTTC
TRBV9	TRBD1	few	TRBJ2-1	CASSVRTGGINEQFF	TGTGCCAGCAGCGTTCGGACAGGGGGCATCAATGAGCAGTTCTTC
TRBV6-5	.	.	TRBJ1-5	CASSYAQFNQPQHF	TGTGCCAGCAGTTACGCACAGTTCAATCAGCCCCAGCATTTT
TRBV14	.	.	TRBJ2-7	CASSQRATEGEQYF	TGTGCCAGCAGCCAGCGGGCGACGGAAGGCGAGCAGTACTTC
TRBV18	.	.	TRBJ2-3	CASSFRITDTQYF	TGTGCCAGCTCTTTTAGAATCACAGATACGCAGTATTTT
TRBV4-1	.	.	TRBJ1-1	CASSLPRLGVGNTEAFF	TGCGCCAGCAGCCTCCCCCGGCTAGGGGTCGGTAACACTGAAGCTTTCTTT
TRBV19	.	few	TRBJ2-3	CASSEDRSTDTQYF	TGTGCCAGTAGTGAAGACAGGAGCACAGATACGCAGTATTTT
TRBV18	TRBD1	.	TRBJ2-2	CASSQQQGAVDTGELFF	TGTGCCAGCTCTCAACAGCAGGGGGCAGTCGACACCGGGGAGCTGTTTTTT
TRBV7-9	TRBD1	.	TRBJ1-1	CASSLGTGNTEAFF	TGTGCCAGCAGCTTAGGGACAGGGAACACTGAAGCTTTCTTT
TRBV5-1	.	.	TRBJ1-3	CASSPDWSSGNTIYF	TGCGCCAGCAGCCCGGACTGGAGCTCTGGAAACACCATATATTTT
TRBV11-2	.	.	TRBJ2-7	CASRALMVRYEQYF	TGTGCCAGCAGGGCGCTAATGGTCAGGTACGAGCAGTACTTC
TRBV10-1	.	.	TRBJ1-2	CASSESGDTYGYTF	TGCGCCAGTAGCGAAAGCGGGGACACCTATGGCTACACCTTC
TRBV5-1	TRBD2	.	TRBJ2-3	CASSFTSGLDTQYF	TGCGCCAGCAGCTTTACTAGCGGACTTGATACGCAGTATTTT
TRBV25-1	TRBD2	.	TRBJ2-7	CASSVAGASYEQYF	TGTGCCAGCAGCGTAGCGGGGGCGTCTTACGAGCAGTACTTC
TRBV7-6	TRBD1	.	TRBJ1-1	CASSPRGQGVTEAFF	TGTGCCAGCAGCCCCAGGGGACAGGGCGTCACTGAAGCTTTCTTT
TRBV30	TRBD1	.	TRBJ1-4	CAWRGGLNEKLFF	TGTGCCTGGAGAGGGGGCCTTAATGAAAAACTGTTTTTT
TRBV29-1	.	.	TRBJ1-1	CSVVAGTEAFF	TGCAGCGTTGTTGCGGGCACTGAAGCTTTCTTT
TRBV10-3	TRBD2	.	TRBJ2-3	CAISSLAGGPDTQYF	TGTGCCATCAGCTCGCTAGCGGGAGGGCCAGATACGCAGTATTTT
TRBV29-1	TRBD1	.	TRBJ2-1	CSVEAGQDVPPYNEQFF	TGCAGCGTTGAAGCGGGACAGGACGTCCCCCCCTACAATGAGCAGTTCTTC
TRBV5-4	TRBD1	.	TRBJ1-4	CASRRTGGTNEKLFF	TGTGCCAGCAGACGGACAGGGGGGACTAATGAAAAACTGTTTTTT
TRBV27	.	.	TRBJ2-5	CASSRQKGAVGETQYF	TGTGCCAGTTCGCGACAGAAAGGGGCGGTGGGGGAGACCCAGTACTTC
TRBV7-8	.	.	TRBJ2-7	CASSQSAGAVYEQYF	TGTGCCAGCAGCCAATCTGCGGGGGCCGTATACGAGCAGTACTTC
TRBV5-4	TRBD2	once	TRBJ2-3	CASSKGLAGVTDTQYF	TGTGCCAGCAGCAAGGGACTAGCGGGGGTCACAGATACGCAGTATTTT
TRBV5-1	TRBD2	.	TRBJ2-1	CASSLELAGHNEQFF	TGCGCCAGCAGCTTGGAACTAGCGGGCCACAATGAGCAGTTCTTC
TRBV5-6	.	.	TRBJ2-5	CASSLAETQYF	TGTGCCAGCAGCTTGGCGGAGACCCAGTACTTC
TRBV7-2	TRBD2	.	TRBJ2-1	CASSRTSGYNEQFF	TGTGCCAGCAGCCGGACTAGCGGTTACAATGAGCAGTTCTTC
TRBV27	.	.	TRBJ2-7	CASRATGLHEQYF	TGTGCCAGCAGAGCCACAGGGCTCCACGAGCAGTACTTC
TRBV7-9	.	.	TRBJ1-2	CASRGGIDYGYTF	TGTGCCAGCAGAGGGGGAATCGACTATGGCTACACCTTC
TRBV4-1	TRBD1	.	TRBJ1-2	CASSATETGNYGYTF	TGCGCCAGCAGCGCCACTGAGACAGGGAACTATGGCTACACCTTC
TRBV2	.	.	TRBJ1-2	CASSEMTGGYGYTF	TGTGCCAGCAGTGAAATGACCGGGGGCTATGGCTACACCTTC
TRBV18	.	.	TRBJ2-1	CASSGPTGSYNEQFF	TGTGCCAGCTCAGGCCCGACAGGCTCCTACAATGAGCAGTTCTTC
TRBV7-8	.	.	TRBJ2-7	CASSSAGTYEQYF	TGTGCCAGCAGCTCGGCAGGGACCTACGAGCAGTACTTC
TRBV7-2	TRBD2	.	TRBJ2-5	CASSSGGHWETQYF	TGTGCCAGCAGCTCGGGAGGGCATTGGGAGACCCAGTACTTC
TRBV27	TRBD1	.	TRBJ2-7	CASSLSTGGIYEQYF	TGTGCCAGCAGTTTATCGACAGGGGGCATTTACGAGCAGTACTTC
TRBV2	TRBD1	.	TRBJ1-1	CASSRDRALRAFF	TGTGCCAGCAGTCGAGACAGGGCCCTGAGGGCTTTCTTT
TRBV15	.	.	TRBJ1-1	CATSRDIFLRTEAFF	TGTGCCACCAGCAGAGACATTTTCCTACGGACTGAAGCTTTCTTT
TRBV9	TRBD2	.	TRBJ2-7	CASSVAGLAGARTYEQYF	TGTGCCAGCAGCGTAGCTGGACTAGCGGGAGCAAGGACCTACGAGCAGTACTTC
TRBV1	.	.	TRBJ1-1	CTSSPPPRGGSTEAFF	TGCACCAGCAGCCCCCCCCCAAGGGGGGGGAGCACTGAAGCTTTCTTT
TRBV5-1	TRBD2	.	TRBJ2-3	CASSLRAGDTDTQYF	TGCGCCAGCAGCTTGAGGGCGGGAGACACAGATACGCAGTATTTT
TRBV11-3	TRBD1	once	TRBJ1-6	CASSFGAAGGRSYNSPLHF	TGTGCCAGCAGCTTCGGAGCCGCAGGGGGACGCTCCTATAATTCACCCCTCCACTTT
TRBV6-6	TRBD1	.	TRBJ2-7	CASSYYLGQSSYEQYF	TGTGCCAGCAGTTATTATTTGGGACAGAGCTCCTACGAGCAGTACTTC
TRBV20-1	.	.	TRBJ1-2	CSAPREVAF	TGCAGTGCTCCCAGGGAAGTGGCCTTC
TRBV5-5	TRBD1	.	TRBJ1-4	CASSLGDRRTNEKLFF	TGTGCCAGCAGCTTGGGGGACAGAAGAACTAATGAAAAACTGTTTTTT
TRBV7-9	.	.	TRBJ1-2	CASSSVSGSLLYVYTF	TGTGCCAGCAGCAGCGTCAGTGGGTCCCTCCTCTATGTCTACACCTTC
TRBV5-1	.	.	TRBJ2-1	CASSLEIAARNEQFF	TGCGCCAGCAGCTTGGAAATAGCGGCAAGGAATGAGCAGTTCTTC
TRBV7-6	TRBD2	.	TRBJ2-5	CASSSLATARTQYF	TGTGCCAGCAGCTCACTAGCGACGGCGAGGACCCAGTACTTC
TRBV6-6	TRBD2	.	TRBJ2-3	CASSPWTSGGQDTQYF	TGTGCCAGCAGTCCTTGGACTAGCGGGGGACAAGATACGCAGTATTTT
TRBV7-9	.	.	TRBJ1-3	CASSSNNPSGGNTIYF	TGTGCCAGCAGCTCTAATAATCCATCGGGTGGAAACACCATATATTTT
TRBV9	.	.	TRBJ1-1	CASSLRGGERGTEAFF	TGTGCCAGCAGCCTCCGTGGTGGGGAGAGAGGCACTGAAGCTTTCTTT
TRBV4-1	.	.	TRBJ1-1	CASRHGGGESNTEAFF	TGCGCCAGCAGGCATGGAGGGGGGGAATCGAACACTGAAGCTTTCTTT
TRBV6-5	TRBD2	.	TRBJ2-1	CASSSGGEGPYNEQFF	TGTGCCAGCAGTTCGGGGGGGGAAGGGCCCTACAATGAGCAGTTCTTC
TRBV4-3	.	.	TRBJ1-2	CASSQDQGGRGVYGYTF	TGCGCCAGCAGCCAAGATCAAGGAGGGAGGGGGGTTTATGGCTACACCTTC
TRBV2	TRBD1	.	TRBJ2-7	CASSALAGTGDTYEQYF	TGTGCCAGCAGTGCCCTCGCCGGGACAGGGGACACCTACGAGCAGTACTTC
TRBV7-8	TRBD1	.	TRBJ2-7	CASSLRDRVGEQYF	TGTGCCAGCAGCCTCCGGGACAGGGTGGGCGAGCAGTACTTC
TRBV4-1	.	.	TRBJ1-2	CASSQEGAGIYGYTF	TGCGCCAGCAGCCAAGAAGGAGCCGGGATTTATGGCTACACCTTC
TRBV5-4	.	.	TRBJ2-7	CASSFPDKGYEQYF	TGTGCCAGCAGCTTTCCTGACAAGGGGTACGAGCAGTACTTC
TRBV27	TRBD2	.	TRBJ2-7	CASRSGGSSYEQYF	TGTGCCAGCAGGTCGGGCGGGAGCTCCTACGAGCAGTACTTC
TRBV27	.	.	TRBJ1-1	CASSLSTYQNTEAFF	TGTGCCAGCAGTTTATCTACATATCAGAACACTGAAGCTTTCTTT